These 26 T cell receptor beta chains were sequenced from one sample in a study of OX40 agonist ivuxolimab in advanced cancers. The table came from immunoSEQ multiplex PCR; TCRdb's copy has only in-frame clones and leaves some out. The sample includes approximately 90,000 clones, 75% to 95% of them seen just once. Here the sequenced sample was CD4+ or CD8+ T cells sorted from blood, taken in a trial of the OX40 agonist ivuxolimab. The receptors here all came from an adult with an advanced solid tumor such as melanoma, head and neck, liver or kidney cancer.

V usage is TRBV11-3 and J usage is TRBJ2-7; D gene unclear. This CDR3 is 14 amino acids long. The germline gives CDR1 SGHNT, CDR2 YENEEA. V gave up 1 base and J gave up 3 bases, with 10 bases separating them. In nucleotides, the CDR3 is TGTGCCAGCAGCTTAGCGGATACGGGCTACGAGCAGTACTTC. Translation gives CASSLADTGYEQYF.

CDR3 protein: CAWSPSGDEQYF. CDR3 DNA sequence: TGTGCCTGGAGCCCCAGTGGCGACGAGCAGTACTTC. This sequence joins TRBV30 and TRBJ2-7; D not resolved. V lost 3 bases and J 5 bases, leaving 11 bases between the germline ends. The CDR3 loop spans 12 amino acids. Germline CDR1 GTSNPN, CDR2 SVGIG (reference sequence).

Only one count was recorded for this clone. The chain combines TRBV15 with TRBJ1-5; 7 bases are a match to TRBD1. The CDR3 loop spans 15 amino acids. The V gene end was trimmed by 2 bases and the J gene end by 3 bases; junction bases not matched to a gene: 4. CDR1 is LNHNV and CDR2 is YYDKDF in the germline V gene (reference sequence). The CDR3 region is CATSRQGVNNQPQHF. The CDR3 coding sequence is TGTGCCACCAGCAGACAGGGGGTGAACAATCAGCCCCAGCATTTT.

The chain has TRBV19 and TRBJ1-5; TRBD1 might be the D (5 bases). Trimming cost V 2 bases and J 0 bases, with 11 bases left between them. Germline loops: CDR1 LNHDA, CDR2 SQIVND (reference sequence). The CDR3 is made up of 16 amino acids. CDR3 amino acids: CASSINGAYSNQPQHF. The CDR3 nucleotides read TGTGCCAGTAGTATAAATGGGGCTTATAGCAATCAGCCCCAGCATTTT.

This sequence joins TRBV27 and TRBJ2-7; D is perhaps TRBD1 (6 bases). This CDR3 is 13 amino acids long. V lost 6 bases and J 3 bases, leaving 12 bases between the germline ends. Germline CDR1 is MNHEY and CDR2 is SMNVEV (reference sequence). DNA for the CDR3: TGTGCCAGCAGGGACAGCGCAGACTACGAGCAGTACTTC. Residues: CASRDSADYEQYF.

This chain uses TRBV30 with TRBJ1-2, with 7 bases lining up with TRBD1. This CDR3 spans 16 amino acids. The junction had 14 bases not matched to a gene; V was cut back by 5 bases and J by 2 bases. CDR1 is GTSNPN, CDR2 SVGIG, per germline (reference sequence). CDR3 bases: TGTGCCTGGCCGATCACCGGGACAGATACAAACTATGGCTACACCTTC. It codes for CAWPITGTDTNYGYTF.

The rearrangement links TRBV7-9 to TRBJ2-2; D not resolved. V gave up 2 bases and J gave up 1 base, with 5 bases separating them. Germline CDR1 SEHNR, CDR2 FQNEAQ (reference sequence). CDR3 length: 14 residues. The CDR3 DNA sequence: TGTGCCAGCAGCTTACAACAGAACACCGGGGAGCTGTTTTTT. As protein: CASSLQQNTGELFF.

The gene calls are TRBV5-6 and TRBJ2-7, with D possibly being TRBD2 (6 bases). The CDR3 length is 14 residues. CDR1 is SGHDT, CDR2 YYEEEE, per germline. Deletions cut 2 bases from V and 2 bases from J, with 11 bases between. Written as DNA, the CDR3 is TGTGCCAGCAGCTTATCCCCGGGAGCCTACGAGCAGTACTTC. The encoded protein is CASSLSPGAYEQYF.

In this sample, this clone turned up once. The gene calls are TRBV27 and TRBJ2-7; D ambiguous. This CDR3 comprises 12 residues. V shed 6 bases and J shed 2 bases, with 8 bases lying between them. The germline V gene has CDR1 MNHEY and CDR2 SMNVEV (reference sequence). The CDR3 DNA is TGTGCCAGCAGAGGCCCTACCTACGAGCAGTACTTC. Encoded protein: CASRGPTYEQYF.

J is TRBJ2-7 and V is TRBV5-1, with 9 bases aligning to TRBD1. The CDR3 is made up of 14 amino acids. Germline V gene data show CDR1 as SGHRS and CDR2 as YFSETQ. V was pared by 4 bases and J by 3 bases, with 5 bases of the junction left unmatched. The CDR3 region is CASSTGQGNYEQYF. For the CDR3, the DNA is TGCGCCAGCAGCACGGGACAGGGCAACTACGAGCAGTACTTC.

The V call is TRBV6-5, the J call TRBJ2-1; 9 bases fit TRBD1. Germline CDR1 MNHEY, CDR2 SVGAGI. V shed 5 bases, J shed 4 bases, and the junction held 6 bases outside the gene matches. This CDR3 contains 15 residues. CDR3 DNA: TGTGCCAGCAGTCCCGGACAGGGGACTTACAATGAGCAGTTCTTC. Encoded protein: CASSPGQGTYNEQFF.

V gene TRBV11-3 combines with J gene TRBJ1-4; no firm D call. Looked up from germline, CDR1 is SGHNT and CDR2 is YENEEA. The CDR3 sequence is 13 residues long. V lost 1 base, J lost 8 bases, and 8 bases lay in between. CDR3 residues: CASSLGPGEKLFF. CDR3 DNA sequence: TGTGCCAGCAGCTTAGGGCCAGGCGAAAAACTGTTTTTT.

V and J are TRBV4-2 and TRBJ2-3, with no clear D. CDR1 is LGHNA and CDR2 is YNFKEQ in the germline V gene. The CDR3 runs to 13 residues. Trimming pared 5 bases from V and 1 base from J, leaving 7 bases between. The CDR3 coding sequence is TGTGCCAGCAGCTACGTTGGCACAGATACGCAGTATTTT. This encodes CASSYVGTDTQYF.

This chain uses TRBV7-2 with TRBJ1-3; TRBD1 agrees at 9 bases. The CDR3 covers 15 residues. Germline CDR1 SGHTA, CDR2 FQGNSA. Trimming took 3 bases from V and 3 from J; bases not matched to a gene: 3. The CDR3 is CASSLNRGHGNTIYF. DNA for the CDR3: TGTGCCAGCAGCTTGAACAGGGGGCATGGAAACACCATATATTTT.

This clone was seen a few times. The CDR3 reads CASSLEGRGTLHF. Written as DNA, the CDR3 is TGTGCCAGCAGCTTAGAAGGGCGGGGCACCCTCCACTTT. The gene calls are TRBV7-9 and TRBJ1-6; weak D call: TRBD1 (5 bases). Deletions cut 1 base from V and 14 bases from J, with 12 bases between. This CDR3 comprises 13 residues. Germline CDR1 and CDR2: SEHNR and FQNEAQ (reference sequence). The full variable domain, with the rest looked up from reference TRBV7-9 and TRBJ1-6, is DTGVSQNPRHKITKRGQNVTFRCDPISEHNRLYWYRQTLGQGPEFLTYFQNEAQLEKSRLLSDRFSAERPKGSFSTLEIQRTEQGDSAMYLCASSLEGRGTLHFGNGTRLTVT.

The chain has TRBV6-1 and TRBJ1-1; the D gene is possibly TRBD1 (6 bases). This CDR3 has 15 residues. Germline lookup yields CDR1 MNHNS and CDR2 SASEGT. The V and J ends lost 10 bases and 1 base respectively, with 19 bases between them. CDR3 residues: CAITRKGEGNTEAFF. The CDR3 nucleotides read TGTGCCATTACTCGAAAGGGGGAGGGGAACACTGAAGCTTTCTTT.

The rearrangement uses TRBV27 and TRBJ2-1, with D unclear. CDR1 MNHEY and CDR2 SMNVEV come from the germline V gene (reference sequence). The CDR3 runs 14 residues. Trimming pared 5 bases from V and 3 bases from J, leaving 11 bases between. The CDR3 bases are TGTGCCAGCAGTCTCACCCCTTACTACAATGAGCAGTTCTTC. Encoded protein: CASSLTPYYNEQFF.

V and J are TRBV18 and TRBJ2-6; D remains ambiguous. The CDR3 is 16 amino acids. V lost 2 bases, J lost 0 bases, and 8 bases lay in between. Germline CDR1 and CDR2: KGHSH and LQKENI. Here the CDR3 DNA reads TGTGCCAGCTCACCAGGTGGGAACTCTGGGGCCAACGTCCTGACTTTC. Translated: CASSPGGNSGANVLTF.

The chain has TRBV27 and TRBJ1-1, with unresolved D. The CDR3 contains 14 residues. Looked up from germline, CDR1 is MNHEY and CDR2 is SMNVEV (reference sequence). V lost 2 bases to trimming and J lost 3 bases, with 10 bases between them. The CDR3 reads CASSLVIEDTEAFF. CDR3 in DNA: TGTGCCAGCAGTTTAGTCATAGAGGACACTGAAGCTTTCTTT.

This chain joins TRBV20-1 and TRBJ1-2, with a weak D call TRBD1 (5 bases). Trimming shortened V by 3 bases and J by 10 bases, and 12 bases separated the two germline ends. CDR3 size: 11 residues. Germline V gene sequence: CDR1 DFQATT, CDR2 SNEGSKA (reference sequence). DNA of the CDR3: TGCAGTGCTAGTTGGCAGGGCGACTACACCTTC. Residues: CSASWQGDYTF.

The V and J genes are TRBV12-5 and TRBJ2-1; 10 bases map to TRBD1. The CDR3 covers 15 residues. Germline-derived CDR1 and CDR2 are LGHNT and FRNRAP. With V trimmed by 7 bases and J by 6 bases, 9 bases remained unmatched. CDR3 bases: TGTGCTAGTGCCCCGAGCAGGGACAGGGGCAATGAGCAGTTCTTC. Its translation is CASAPSRDRGNEQFF.

This chain connects TRBV11-2 to TRBJ2-7, with D possibly TRBD2 on 5 matching bases. The length of the CDR3 is 14 residues. V was clipped by 2 bases and J by 2 bases, with 10 bases between them. CDR1 is SGHAT and CDR2 is FQNNGV in the germline V gene. CDR3 protein: CASSLTGTTYEQYF. In DNA, the CDR3 is TGTGCCAGCAGCTTAACGGGAACGACCTACGAGCAGTACTTC.

This sequence joins TRBV29-1 and TRBJ2-3; D may be TRBD2 (5 bases). The CDR3 is 12 residues long. Germline V gene lookup returns CDR1 SQVTM and CDR2 ANQGSEA. Trimming pared 7 bases from V and 2 bases from J, leaving 10 bases between. The CDR3 DNA sequence: TGCAGCGCAGAGGGAAACACAGATACGCAGTATTTT. Translating gives CSAEGNTDTQYF.

The chain has TRBV10-1 and TRBJ1-3, with a possible D match to TRBD1 (6 bases). The CDR3 sequence is 17 residues long. The germline V gene has CDR1 WNHNN and CDR2 SYGVQD (reference sequence). V lost 5 bases to trimming and J lost 1 base, with 18 bases between them. The CDR3 coding sequence is TGCGCCAGCAGTCCCGACTCTACAGGGACGTCTGGAAACACCATATATTTT. Translating gives CASSPDSTGTSGNTIYF.

The gene calls are TRBV28 and TRBJ1-2; D remains unclear. The CDR3 is 14 residues long. The germline V and J ends were trimmed by 2 bases and 0 bases, with 7 bases remaining between them. Germline V gene lookup returns CDR1 MDHEN and CDR2 SYDVKM. CDR3 loop: CASSLGSPNYGYTF. The CDR3 nucleotides are TGTGCCAGCAGTTTAGGGTCACCTAACTATGGCTACACCTTC.

This clone was detected once. The V call is TRBV4-1, the J call TRBJ1-1; the match to TRBD1 covers 7 bases. This CDR3 is 14 amino acids long. V lost 0 bases and J lost 4; bases outside the gene matches: 2. Germline CDR1 is MGHRA and CDR2 is YSYEKL. In nucleotides, the CDR3 is TGCGCCAGCAGCCAAGACCAGGGGGGCACTGAAGCTTTCTTT. It codes for CASSQDQGGTEAFF.